This TCR beta chain came from a study of T cell changes during pregnancy in multiple sclerosis. This CDR3 has 14 residues. With V trimmed by 5 bases and J by 8 bases, 7 bases remained unmatched. CDR1 and CDR2 from the germline V gene are MRHNA and SNTAGT. This clone appeared a single time. Produced via immunoSEQ multiplex PCR; TCRdb's table is partial and in-frame only. The sample has tens of thousands of clones; around 89% are singletons. This sample comprised peripheral blood, obtained in the first trimester of pregnancy. This rearrangement joins TRBV6-4 to TRBJ1-4, with 8 positions matching TRBD1. This clonotype was obtained from a female donor in good health, enrolled as a control in a pregnancy study. The CDR3 protein is CASSSGGAGEKLFF. CDR3 bases: TGTGCCAGCAGTTCAGGGGGCGCGGGCGAAAAACTGTTTTTT.